This T cell receptor beta chain was identified in a study of OX40 agonist ivuxolimab in advanced cancers. Study context: With a range of 23 to 79, age averaged approximately 55 years, and 65% to 85% were male.

Only in-frame clones appear in the TCRdb table, and some are missing; sequencing was by immunoSEQ multiplex PCR. Of 75,000 to 100,000 clones in the sample, around 90% were seen once. Whole-study results and caveats: Averaging showed that CD8+ T cells had more expanded clones than CD4+ did. Specificity for antigen went undetermined in the expanded peripheral T cells. At 0.1 to 3.0 mg/kg and by week 6, clonal expansion occurred in CD4+ and CD8+ blood T cells.

With 2 bases removed from V and 5 bases from J, the gap between germline ends came to 12 bases. The CDR3 length is 14 residues. Germline V gene data show CDR1 as LNHDA and CDR2 as SQIVND (reference sequence). Concerning this clone itself: Its target is unknown.

The source of this sequence is an adult with an advanced solid tumor such as melanoma, head and neck, liver or kidney cancer. The chain carries TRBV19 and TRBJ1-1; TRBD1 is a possible D gene (5 bases). Sequenced here: CD4+ or CD8+ T cells sorted from blood, sampled in a trial of the OX40 agonist ivuxolimab. This CDR3 reads CASSIPGIGTEAFF. CDR3 coding DNA: TGTGCCAGTAGTATACCAGGGATTGGGACTGAAGCTTTCTTT. The variable domain in full, completed from reference TRBV19 and TRBJ1-1, reads DGGITQSPKYLFRKEGQNVTLSCEQNLNHDAMYWYRQDPGQGLRLIYYSQIVNDFQKGDIAEGYSVSREKKESFPLTVTSAQKNPTAFYLCASSIPGIGTEAFFGQGTRLTVV.